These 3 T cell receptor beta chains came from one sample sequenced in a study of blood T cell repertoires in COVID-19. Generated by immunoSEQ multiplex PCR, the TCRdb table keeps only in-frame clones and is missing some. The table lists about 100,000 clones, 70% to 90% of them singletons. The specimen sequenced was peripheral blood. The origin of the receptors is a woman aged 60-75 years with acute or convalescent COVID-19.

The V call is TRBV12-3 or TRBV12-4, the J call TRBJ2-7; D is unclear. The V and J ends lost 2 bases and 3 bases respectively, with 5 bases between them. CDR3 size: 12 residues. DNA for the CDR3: TGTGCCAGCAGTTTATCCTACTACGAGCAGTACTTC. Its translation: CASSLSYYEQYF.

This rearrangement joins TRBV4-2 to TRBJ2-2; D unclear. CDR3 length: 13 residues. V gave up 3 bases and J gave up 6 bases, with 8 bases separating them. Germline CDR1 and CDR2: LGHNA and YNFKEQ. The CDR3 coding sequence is TGTGCCAGCAGCCAGTTATCCCCCGGGGAGCTGTTTTTT. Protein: CASSQLSPGELFF.

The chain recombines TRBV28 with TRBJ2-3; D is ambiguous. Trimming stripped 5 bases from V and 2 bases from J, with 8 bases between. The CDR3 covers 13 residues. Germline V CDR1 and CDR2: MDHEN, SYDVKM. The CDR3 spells CASSADNTDTQYF. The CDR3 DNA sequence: TGTGCCAGCAGTGCAGATAACACAGATACGCAGTATTTT.